This T cell receptor beta chain comes out of a study of blood T cell repertoires in COVID-19. Clones were read by immunoSEQ multiplex PCR, and TCRdb kept only the in-frame ones, dropping some. The sample carries 350,000 to 400,000 clones, more than 85% recorded once. The TCR comes from a woman between 25 and 40 years old who had recovered from COVID-19. The specimen was PBMCs or T cells enriched from blood (not recorded which).

The CDR3 region is CASSKRSGSTDHEQYF. The CDR3, as DNA: TGTGCCAGCAGCAAGCGCTCCGGGAGCACGGACCACGAGCAGTACTTC. The V call is TRBV9, the J call TRBJ2-7; D possibly corresponds to TRBD2 (6 bases). V was shortened by 4 bases and J by 5 bases, with 22 bases between the two germline ends. This CDR3 spans 16 amino acids. CDR1 and CDR2 from the germline V gene are SGDLS and YYNGEE.